This TCR beta chain came from a study of blood T cell repertoires in COVID-19. Overall study context: The samples span acute and convalescent COVID-19 from the United States, Italy and Spain. T cells, B-cell-depleted T cells, or PBMCs provided the cDNA or gDNA that served as material.

This clone came up once. Original analysis: Researchers report that nucleated cell counts were estimated from reference gene primer amplification. Assay used: immunoSEQ multiplex PCR; TCRdb lists only in-frame clones, some missing. The DNA was the basis for D and trimming; V, J and clone size are from that table. The table has 170,000 or so clones, about 87% seen once. CDR3 length: 14 residues. The ends were cut back, 4 bases at V and 3 bases at J, with 9 bases in the middle. Germline CDR1 LGHDT, CDR2 YNNKEL (reference sequence). The sequence was collected from a man between 35 and 55 years old with active or convalescent COVID-19. V is TRBV3-1 (or the pseudogene TRBV3-2) and J is TRBJ1-4, with D hard to call. Sequenced: peripheral blood. The CDR3 loop is CASSPRNSNEKLFF. CDR3 nucleotides: TGTGCCAGCAGCCCCAGGAATTCTAATGAAAAACTGTTTTTT.